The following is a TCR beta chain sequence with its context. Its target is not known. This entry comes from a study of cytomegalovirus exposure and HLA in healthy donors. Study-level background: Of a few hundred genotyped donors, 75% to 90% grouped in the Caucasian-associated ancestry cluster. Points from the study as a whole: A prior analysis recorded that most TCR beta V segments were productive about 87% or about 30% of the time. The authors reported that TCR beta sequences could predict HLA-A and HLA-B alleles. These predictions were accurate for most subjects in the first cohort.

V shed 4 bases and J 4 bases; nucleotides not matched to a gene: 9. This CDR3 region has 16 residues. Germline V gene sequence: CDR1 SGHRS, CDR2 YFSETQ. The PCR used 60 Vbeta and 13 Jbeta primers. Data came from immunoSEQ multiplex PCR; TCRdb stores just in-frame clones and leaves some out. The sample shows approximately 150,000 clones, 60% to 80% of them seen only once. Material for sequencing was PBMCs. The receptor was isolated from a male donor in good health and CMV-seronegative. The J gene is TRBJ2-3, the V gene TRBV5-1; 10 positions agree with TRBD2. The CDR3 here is CASSPSSGSTADTQYF. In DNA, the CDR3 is TGCGCCAGCAGCCCGTCTAGCGGGAGTACCGCAGATACGCAGTATTTT. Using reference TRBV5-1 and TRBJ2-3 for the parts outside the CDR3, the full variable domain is KAGVTQTPRYLIKTRGQQVTLSCSPISGHRSVSWYQQTPGQGLQFLFEYFSETQRNKGNFPGRFSGRQFSNSRSEMNVSTLELGDSALYLCASSPSSGSTADTQYFGPGTRLTVL.